Listed below are T cell receptor beta chains from one sample, sequenced in a study of spatial heterogeneity in lung cancer. TCRdb reanalysed the 5' RACE reads using MiXCR and keeps one entry per CDR3 protein. The sample records 25,000 to 30,000 distinct CDR3 sequences, approximately 7% being singletons. Sequenced here: lung tumor tissue, sampled at surgery. Receptors were obtained from a male donor with early-stage non-small cell lung cancer. CDR3s include the opening cysteine and the closing phenylalanine or tryptophan. The D gene is left open where the match is weak. Clone size, where shown, is once, few, many, or a class for clones that have expanded.

>TRBJ1-1|many|TRBV5-6|TRBD1
TGTGCCAGCAGCTCCCTGGTACCCGACAGGGGCACTGAAGCTTTCTTT
CASSSLVPDRGTEAFF
>TRBJ2-1|medium-sized|TRBV6-2/TRBV6-3|TRBD2
TGTGCCAGCAGTTTGGGACTACTGAATGAGCAGTTCTTC
CASSLGLLNEQFF
>TRBJ1-6|many|TRBV7-2|NA
TGTGCCAGCAGCTTCTGGGAAAATTCACCCCTCCACTTT
CASSFWENSPLHF
>TRBJ2-2|NA|TRBV20-1|NA
TGCAGTGCTAGTCACGGGGGCCAAAACACCGGGGAGCTGTTTTTT
CSASHGGQNTGELFF
>TRBJ2-1|NA|TRBV29-1|TRBD2
TGCAGCGTTGGAGTTAGCGGGGGAGGTGACAATGAGCAGTTCTTC
CSVGVSGGGDNEQFF
>TRBJ2-7|many|TRBV7-6|TRBD1
TGTGCCAGCAGCTTAAAACAGGGGACCCTCTCCTACGAGCAGTACTTC
CASSLKQGTLSYEQYF
>TRBJ2-1|many|TRBV20-1|NA
TGCAGTGCGTTCCCAAGTTACAATGAGCAGTTCTTC
CSAFPSYNEQFF
>TRBJ2-1|NA|TRBV27|NA
TGTGCCAGCAGTTTGCCGACAGCGGGCTCCTACAATGAGCAGTTCTTC
CASSLPTAGSYNEQFF
>TRBJ2-7|many|TRBV20-1|NA
TGCAGTGCTGTCCGGGGAGGGGGCGAGCAGTACTTC
CSAVRGGGEQYF
>TRBJ1-1|few|TRBV5-1|NA
TGCGCCAGCAGCCCCTATGGGGGAGGGGACACTGAAGCTTTCTTT
CASSPYGGGDTEAFF
>TRBJ2-1|many|TRBV7-9|TRBD2
TGTGCCAGCAGCTCGAGGACTAGCGGGGATGAGCAGTTCTTC
CASSSRTSGDEQFF
>TRBJ1-6|NA|TRBV6-1|NA
TGTGCCAGCAGTGAAGTCCAGAATTCACCCCTCCACTTT
CASSEVQNSPLHF
>TRBJ2-7|many|TRBV5-1|TRBD1
TGCGCCAGCAGCTTGGATCCGGACAGGGAGACCTACGAGCAGTACTTC
CASSLDPDRETYEQYF
>TRBJ1-1|few|TRBV7-9|TRBD1
TGTGCCAGCAGCTCCTCCGGGACAGGGGTGGTCACTGAAGCTTTCTTT
CASSSSGTGVVTEAFF
>TRBJ2-7|NA|TRBV7-6|TRBD2
TGTGCCAGCAGCCAGACTAGCGGATACGAGCAGTACTTC
CASSQTSGYEQYF
>TRBJ2-7|few|TRBV12-3/TRBV12-4|NA
TGTGCCAGCAGCCCGGGACGGATCCCTCACGAGCAGTACTTC
CASSPGRIPHEQYF
>TRBJ2-7|few|TRBV4-3|TRBD2
TGCGCCAGCAGCCAAGGCAGACGGGGGGCCTACGAGCAGTACTTC
CASSQGRRGAYEQYF
>TRBJ2-5|medium-sized|TRBV6-1|NA
TGTGCCAGCATCGCCGGGATGGAGACCCAGTACTTC
CASIAGMETQYF